This note documents a single T cell receptor (beta chain) sequence. Its target is not known. The data are from a study of radiotherapy plus CTLA-4 blockade in lung cancer. Background on the study: Disease control was seen in approximately 31% of patients, objective responses in 18%. Study-wide points: TCR clones from tumors expanded in blood after radiotherapy plus ipilimumab. It was early blood T cell clone dynamics, with interferon-beta, that reportedly best predicted response.

Profiled with immunoSEQ multiplex PCR; TCRdb holds only in-frame clones, not every one. The table includes around 40,000 clones, approximately 83% detected once. The clonotype originates from a human donor with non-small cell lung cancer whose response to radiotherapy plus ipilimumab could not be evaluated. Sample: peripheral blood, taken from a patient treated with radiotherapy plus ipilimumab.

The CDR3 DNA follows: TGTGCCAGCAGTAATGGACAGGGGGCCGCCGGGGAGCTGTTTTTT. Protein product: CASSNGQGAAGELFF. This chain joins TRBV11-2 and TRBJ2-2; TRBD1 matches at 11 bases. The CDR3 totals 15 residues. The germline CDR1 and CDR2 sequences are SGHAT and FQNNGV. V shed 6 bases and J 6 bases; nucleotides not matched to a gene: 6.